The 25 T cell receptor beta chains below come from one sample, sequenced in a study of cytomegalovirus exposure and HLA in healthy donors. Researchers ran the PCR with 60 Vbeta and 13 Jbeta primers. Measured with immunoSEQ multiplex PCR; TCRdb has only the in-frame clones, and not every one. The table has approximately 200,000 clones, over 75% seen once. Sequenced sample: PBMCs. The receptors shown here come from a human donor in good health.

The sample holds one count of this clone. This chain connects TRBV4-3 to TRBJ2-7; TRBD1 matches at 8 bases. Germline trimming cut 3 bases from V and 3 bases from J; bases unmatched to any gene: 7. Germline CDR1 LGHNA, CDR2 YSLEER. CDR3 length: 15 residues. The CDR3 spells CASSHARTGIYEQYF. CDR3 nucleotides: TGCGCCAGCAGCCACGCCCGGACAGGGATCTACGAGCAGTACTTC.

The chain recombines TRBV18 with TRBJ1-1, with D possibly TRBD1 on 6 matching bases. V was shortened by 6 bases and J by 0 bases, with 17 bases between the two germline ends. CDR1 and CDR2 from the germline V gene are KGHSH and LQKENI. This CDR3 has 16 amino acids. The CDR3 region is CASSPFEGEMNTEAFF. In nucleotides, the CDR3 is TGTGCCAGCTCTCCGTTCGAGGGGGAAATGAACACTGAAGCTTTCTTT. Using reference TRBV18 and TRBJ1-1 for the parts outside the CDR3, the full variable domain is NAGVMQNPRHLVRRRGQEARLRCSPMKGHSHVYWYRQLPEEGLKFMVYLQKENIIDESGMPKERFSAEFPKEGPSILRIQQVVRGDSAAYFCASSPFEGEMNTEAFFGQGTRLTVV.

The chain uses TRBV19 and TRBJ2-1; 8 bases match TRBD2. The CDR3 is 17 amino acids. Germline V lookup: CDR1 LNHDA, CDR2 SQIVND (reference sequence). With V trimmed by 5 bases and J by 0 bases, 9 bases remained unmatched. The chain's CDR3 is CASSVTSGLSSYNEQFF. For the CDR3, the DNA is TGTGCCAGTAGTGTCACTAGCGGACTAAGCTCCTACAATGAGCAGTTCTTC.

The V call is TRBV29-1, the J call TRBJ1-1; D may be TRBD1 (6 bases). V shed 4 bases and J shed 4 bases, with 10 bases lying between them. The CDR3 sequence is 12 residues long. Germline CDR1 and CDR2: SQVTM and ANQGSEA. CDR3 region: CSVVRGATEAFF. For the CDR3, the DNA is TGCAGCGTTGTTCGGGGGGCCACTGAAGCTTTCTTT.

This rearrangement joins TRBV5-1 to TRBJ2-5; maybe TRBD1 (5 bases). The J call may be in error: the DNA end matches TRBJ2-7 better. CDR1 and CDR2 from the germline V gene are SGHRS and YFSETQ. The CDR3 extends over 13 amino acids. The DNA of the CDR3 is TGCGCCAGCAGCTTGGCAGGGATCTACGAGCAGTACTTC. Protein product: CASSLAGIYEQYF.

The CDR3 sequence is CASSLIFTNTGELFF. The CDR3 DNA reads TGTGCCAGCAGCTTAATTTTCACGAACACCGGGGAGCTGTTTTTT. The rearrangement joins TRBV7-2 to TRBJ2-2; D is uncertain. Germline V gives CDR1 SGHTA, CDR2 FQGNSA. The V end was cut by 2 bases, the J end by 0 bases, with 7 bases between. The CDR3 covers 15 residues.

The CDR3 bases are TGTGCCAGCAGCGTGCGAGAATATCAGGGGCTTAACACTGAAGCTTTCTTT. Translation: CASSVREYQGLNTEAFF. The chain uses TRBV9 and TRBJ1-1; D is possibly TRBD1 (6 bases). In germline, CDR1 is SGDLS, CDR2 YYNGEE. Trimming removed 2 bases from V and 2 bases from J, with 19 bases in between. This CDR3 contains 17 residues.

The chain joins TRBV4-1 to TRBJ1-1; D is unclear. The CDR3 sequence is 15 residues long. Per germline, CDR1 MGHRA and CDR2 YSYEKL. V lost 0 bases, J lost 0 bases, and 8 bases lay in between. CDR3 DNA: TGCGCCAGCAGCCAAGAACAGAACATGAACACTGAAGCTTTCTTT. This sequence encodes CASSQEQNMNTEAFF.

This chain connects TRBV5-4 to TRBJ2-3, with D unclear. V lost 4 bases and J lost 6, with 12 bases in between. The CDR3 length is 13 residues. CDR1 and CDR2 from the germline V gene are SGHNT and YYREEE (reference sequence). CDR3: CASSRTQADTQYF. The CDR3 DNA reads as TGTGCCAGCAGCAGAACGCAGGCGGATACGCAGTATTTT.

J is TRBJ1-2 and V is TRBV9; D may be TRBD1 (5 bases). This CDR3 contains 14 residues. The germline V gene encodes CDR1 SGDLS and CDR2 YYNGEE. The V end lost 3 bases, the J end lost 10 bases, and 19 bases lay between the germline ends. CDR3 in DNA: TGTGCCAGCAGCGGGGGACTTCTTCGTAGTGTCTACACCTTC. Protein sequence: CASSGGLLRSVYTF.

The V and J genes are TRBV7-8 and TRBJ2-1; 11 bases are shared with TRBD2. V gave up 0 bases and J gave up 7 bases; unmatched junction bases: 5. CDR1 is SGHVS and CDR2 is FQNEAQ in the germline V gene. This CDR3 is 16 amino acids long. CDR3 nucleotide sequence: TGTGCCAGCAGCTTAGCGGTAGCGGGAGGGCCAAATGAGCAGTTCTTC. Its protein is CASSLAVAGGPNEQFF. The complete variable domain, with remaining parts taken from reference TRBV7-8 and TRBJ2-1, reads GAGVSQSPRYKVAKRGQDVALRCDPISGHVSLFWYQQALGQGPEFLTYFQNEAQLDKSGLPSDRFFAERPEGSVSTLKIQRTQQEDSAVYLCASSLAVAGGPNEQFFGPGTRLTVL.

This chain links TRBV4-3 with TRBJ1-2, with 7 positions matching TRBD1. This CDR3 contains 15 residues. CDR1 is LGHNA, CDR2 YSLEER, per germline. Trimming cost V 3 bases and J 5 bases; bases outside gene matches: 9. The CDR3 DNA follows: TGCGCCAGCAGCCACTTGACAGGGCTGTCATATGGCTACACCTTC. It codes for CASSHLTGLSYGYTF.

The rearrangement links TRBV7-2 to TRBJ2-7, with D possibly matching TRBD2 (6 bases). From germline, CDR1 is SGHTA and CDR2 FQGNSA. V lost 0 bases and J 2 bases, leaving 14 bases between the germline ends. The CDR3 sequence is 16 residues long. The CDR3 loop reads CASSLAHFSGTYEQYF. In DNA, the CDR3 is TGTGCCAGCAGCTTAGCGCATTTTAGCGGTACCTACGAGCAGTACTTC.

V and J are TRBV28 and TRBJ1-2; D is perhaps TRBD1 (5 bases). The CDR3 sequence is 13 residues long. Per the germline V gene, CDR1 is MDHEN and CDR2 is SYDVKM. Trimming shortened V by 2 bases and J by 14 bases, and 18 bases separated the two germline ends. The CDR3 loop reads CASSLRDFPRGTF. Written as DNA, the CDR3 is TGTGCCAGCAGTTTACGGGATTTTCCACGGGGGACCTTC.

CDR3: CASSQDPDASGSQETQYF. In nucleotides, the CDR3 is TGCGCCAGCAGCCAAGATCCTGACGCTAGCGGGAGTCAAGAGACCCAGTACTTC. The V and J genes are TRBV4-1 and TRBJ2-5, with 10 positions matching TRBD2. CDR3 length: 18 residues. The V and J ends lost 0 bases and 2 bases, in that order; junction bases with no gene match: 9. The V gene's germline CDR1 is MGHRA and CDR2 YSYEKL.

CDR3 coding DNA: TGTGCCAGTAGTATTAGGGGCTCACTTATTGATGAGCAGTTCTTC. Its translation is CASSIRGSLIDEQFF. V usage is TRBV19 and J usage is TRBJ2-1; D might be TRBD1 (5 bases). V lost 3 bases and J lost 8, with 17 bases in between. Germline V lookup: CDR1 LNHDA, CDR2 SQIVND (reference sequence). The CDR3 consists of 15 residues. Using reference TRBV19 and TRBJ2-1 for the parts outside the CDR3, the full variable domain is DGGITQSPKYLFRKEGQNVTLSCEQNLNHDAMYWYRQDPGQGLRLIYYSQIVNDFQKGDIAEGYSVSREKKESFPLTVTSAQKNPTAFYLCASSIRGSLIDEQFFGPGTRLTVL.

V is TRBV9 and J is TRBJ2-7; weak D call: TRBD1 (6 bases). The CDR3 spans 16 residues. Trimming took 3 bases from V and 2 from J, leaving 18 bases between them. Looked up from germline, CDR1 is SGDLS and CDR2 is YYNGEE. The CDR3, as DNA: TGTGCCAGCAGCGCATCAGGGGAACCACTACCCTACGAGCAGTACTTC. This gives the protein CASSASGEPLPYEQYF.

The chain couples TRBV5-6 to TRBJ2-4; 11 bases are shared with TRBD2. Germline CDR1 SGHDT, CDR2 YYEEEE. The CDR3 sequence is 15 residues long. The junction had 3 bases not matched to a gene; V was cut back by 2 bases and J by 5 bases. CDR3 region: CASSLPGLAENIQYF. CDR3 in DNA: TGTGCCAGCAGCTTACCGGGACTAGCGGAAAACATTCAGTACTTC. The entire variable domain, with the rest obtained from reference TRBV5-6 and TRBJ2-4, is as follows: DAGVTQSPTHLIKTRGQQVTLRCSPKSGHDTVSWYQQALGQGPQFIFQYYEEEERQRGNFPDRFSGHQFPNYSSELNVNALLLGDSALYLCASSLPGLAENIQYFGAGTRLSVL.

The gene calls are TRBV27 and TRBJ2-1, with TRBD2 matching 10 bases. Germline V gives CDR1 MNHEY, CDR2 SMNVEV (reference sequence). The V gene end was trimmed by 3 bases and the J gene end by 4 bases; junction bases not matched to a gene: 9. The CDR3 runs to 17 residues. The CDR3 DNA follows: TGTGCCAGCAGTTTGAAAGGAGCGGGAGGGGAGTACAATGAGCAGTTCTTC. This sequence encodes CASSLKGAGGEYNEQFF.

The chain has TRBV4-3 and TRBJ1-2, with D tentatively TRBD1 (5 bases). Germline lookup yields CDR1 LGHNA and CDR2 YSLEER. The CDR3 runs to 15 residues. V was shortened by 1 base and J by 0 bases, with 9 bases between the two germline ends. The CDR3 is CASSQGPGTNYGYTF. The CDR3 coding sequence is TGCGCCAGCAGCCAAGGGCCAGGGACTAACTATGGCTACACCTTC.

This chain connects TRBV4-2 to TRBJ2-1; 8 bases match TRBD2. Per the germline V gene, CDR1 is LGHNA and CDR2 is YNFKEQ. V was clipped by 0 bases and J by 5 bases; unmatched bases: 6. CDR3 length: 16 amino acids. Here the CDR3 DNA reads TGTGCCAGCAGCCAAGATATCCAGCGGGGGCACAATGAGCAGTTCTTC. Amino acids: CASSQDIQRGHNEQFF.

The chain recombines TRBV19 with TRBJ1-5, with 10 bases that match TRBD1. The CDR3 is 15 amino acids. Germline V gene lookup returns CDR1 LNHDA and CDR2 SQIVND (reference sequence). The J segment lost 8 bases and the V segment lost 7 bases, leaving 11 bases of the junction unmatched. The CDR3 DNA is TGTGCCAGTACCCGGGACAGGGGCGGCTTGGAGCCCCAGCATTTT. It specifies CASTRDRGGLEPQHF. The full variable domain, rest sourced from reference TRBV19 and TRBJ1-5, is DGGITQSPKYLFRKEGQNVTLSCEQNLNHDAMYWYRQDPGQGLRLIYYSQIVNDFQKGDIAEGYSVSREKKESFPLTVTSAQKNPTAFYLCASTRDRGGLEPQHFGDGTRLSIL.

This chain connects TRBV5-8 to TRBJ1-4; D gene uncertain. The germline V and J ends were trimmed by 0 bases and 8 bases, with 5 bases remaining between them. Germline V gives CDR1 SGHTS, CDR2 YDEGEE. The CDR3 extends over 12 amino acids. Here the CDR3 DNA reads TGTGCCAGCAGCTTGGTAGTGGAAAAACTGTTTTTT. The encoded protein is CASSLVVEKLFF.

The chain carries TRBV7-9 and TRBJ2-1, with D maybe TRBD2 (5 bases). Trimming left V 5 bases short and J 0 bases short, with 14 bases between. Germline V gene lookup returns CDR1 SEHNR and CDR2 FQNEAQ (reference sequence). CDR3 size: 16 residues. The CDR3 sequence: CASSPRGMGSYNEQFF. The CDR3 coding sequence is TGTGCCAGCAGCCCCCGGGGTATGGGCTCCTACAATGAGCAGTTCTTC.

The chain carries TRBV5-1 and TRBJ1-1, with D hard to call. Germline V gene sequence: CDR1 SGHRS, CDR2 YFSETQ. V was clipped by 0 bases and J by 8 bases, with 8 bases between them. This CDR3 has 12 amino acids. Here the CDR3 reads CASSLVGLEAFF. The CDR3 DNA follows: TGCGCCAGCAGCTTGGTCGGACTGGAAGCTTTCTTT.